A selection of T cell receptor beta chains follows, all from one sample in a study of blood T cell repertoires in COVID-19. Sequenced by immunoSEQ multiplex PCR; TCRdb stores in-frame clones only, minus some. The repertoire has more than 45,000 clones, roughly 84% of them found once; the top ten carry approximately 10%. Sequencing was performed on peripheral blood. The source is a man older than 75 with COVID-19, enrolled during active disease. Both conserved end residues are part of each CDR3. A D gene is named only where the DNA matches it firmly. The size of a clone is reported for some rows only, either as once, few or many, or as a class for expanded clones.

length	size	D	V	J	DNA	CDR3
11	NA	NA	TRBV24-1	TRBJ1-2	TGTGCCACCAGTGATCCGAGGGGCTACACCTTC	CATSDPRGYTF
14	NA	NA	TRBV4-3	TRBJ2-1	TGCGCCAGCAGCCGGACTCTCTCCTACAATGAGCAGTTCTTC	CASSRTLSYNEQFF
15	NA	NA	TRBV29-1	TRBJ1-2	TGCAGCGTTATCCCGGGAGGGGGGCGAAACTATGGCTACACCTTC	CSVIPGGGRNYGYTF
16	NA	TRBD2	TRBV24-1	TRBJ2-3	TGTGCCACCAGTGATGCTAGCGGGGGGAGCACAGATACGCAGTATTTT	CATSDASGGSTDTQYF
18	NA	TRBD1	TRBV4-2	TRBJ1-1	TGTGCCAGCAGCCAAGAGCAGGGGGTAGACGTTTGGAGCACTGAAGCTTTCTTT	CASSQEQGVDVWSTEAFF
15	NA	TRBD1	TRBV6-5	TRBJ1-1	TGTGCCAGCAGCCGTCCTGGGACAGGGACCCCTGAAGCTTTCTTT	CASSRPGTGTPEAFF
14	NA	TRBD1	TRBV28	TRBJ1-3	TGTGCCAGCAGTTCCCCGACAGGGGTAAACACCATATATTTT	CASSSPTGVNTIYF
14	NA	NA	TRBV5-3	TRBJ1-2	TGTGCCAGAAGCTTGGTAGCCAGGGACTATGGCTACACCTTC	CARSLVARDYGYTF
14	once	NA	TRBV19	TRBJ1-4	TGTGCCAGTAGTCCCAGTACAACTAATGAAAAACTGTTTTTT	CASSPSTTNEKLFF
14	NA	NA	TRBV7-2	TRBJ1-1	TGTGCCAGCAGTTCAGGCGGAAGGGGAACTGAAGCTTTCTTT	CASSSGGRGTEAFF
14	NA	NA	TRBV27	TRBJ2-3	TGTGCCAGCAGTTACGGGGGACCCACAGATACGCAGTATTTT	CASSYGGPTDTQYF
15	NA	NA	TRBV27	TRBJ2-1	TGTGCCAGCAGTTCCAAACCGGGAGTTCACAATGAGCAGTTCTTC	CASSSKPGVHNEQFF
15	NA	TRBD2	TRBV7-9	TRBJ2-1	TGTGCCAGCAGCCCCGGTGGCACGGGGGGTGGCGAGCAGTTCTTC	CASSPGGTGGGEQFF
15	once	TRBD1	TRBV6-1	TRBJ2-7	TGTGCCAGCAGTGAGGCCGGGACAGGGGTCTACGAGCAGTACTTC	CASSEAGTGVYEQYF
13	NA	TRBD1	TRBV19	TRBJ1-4	TGTGCCAGTCGCCGGGACAGTCATGAAAAACTGTTTTTT	CASRRDSHEKLFF
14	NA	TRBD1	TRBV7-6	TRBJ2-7	TGTGCCAGCAGCTTGAACAGGGGGCCTGGCGAGCAGTACTTC	CASSLNRGPGEQYF
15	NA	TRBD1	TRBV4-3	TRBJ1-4	TGCGCCAGCAGCCAGACGACAGGGAGGAATGAAAAACTGTTTTTT	CASSQTTGRNEKLFF
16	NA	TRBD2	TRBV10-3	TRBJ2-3	TGTGCCATCAAAGGGACTAGCGGGGGGAGCACAGATACGCAGTATTTT	CAIKGTSGGSTDTQYF
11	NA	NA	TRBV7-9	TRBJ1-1	TGTGCCAGCAGCTTAGCTGGGGAGGCTTTCTTT	CASSLAGEAFF
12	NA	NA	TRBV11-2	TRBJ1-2	TGTGCCAGCAGCTTGCGACTGAGTGGCTACACCTTC	CASSLRLSGYTF
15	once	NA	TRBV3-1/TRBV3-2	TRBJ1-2	TGTGCCAGCAGCCAAGTTAACAGGATTGGTGGTGGCTACACCTTC	CASSQVNRIGGGYTF
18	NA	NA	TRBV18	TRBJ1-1	TGTGCCAGCTCACCACTAGCGACAACCCCTGGACGGAACACTGAAGCTTTCTTT	CASSPLATTPGRNTEAFF